These 32 T cell receptor beta chains came from one sample sequenced in a study of blood T cell repertoires in COVID-19. Data came from immunoSEQ multiplex PCR; TCRdb stores just in-frame clones and leaves some out. Found here are about 81,000 clones, 86% of them singletons; the top ten hold 25%. The source material was peripheral blood. These receptors originate from a human donor in a cohort sampled during active COVID-19.

This rearrangement joins TRBV5-1 to TRBJ2-5; D might be TRBD2 (5 bases). This CDR3 comprises 13 residues. V gave up 4 bases and J gave up 5 bases, with 12 bases separating them. Germline V gives CDR1 SGHRS, CDR2 YFSETQ. The CDR3 sequence: CASSISEAETQYF. In nucleotides, the CDR3 is TGCGCCAGCAGCATTAGCGAGGCGGAGACCCAGTACTTC. The full variable domain, with the rest looked up from reference TRBV5-1 and TRBJ2-5, is KAGVTQTPRYLIKTRGQQVTLSCSPISGHRSVSWYQQTPGQGLQFLFEYFSETQRNKGNFPGRFSGRQFSNSRSEMNVSTLELGDSALYLCASSISEAETQYFGPGTRLLVL.

The rearrangement joins TRBV21-1 to TRBJ2-7; the DNA was not used to check the table's D call, TRBD2. TRBV21-1 has pseudogene status. CDR3 size: 15 residues. The CDR3 coding sequence is TGTGCCAGCAGGATCGGACTAGCGGGGTTCGACGAGCAGTACTTC. The encoded protein is CASRIGLAGFDEQYF.

V usage is TRBV2 and J usage is TRBJ1-4; 7 nucleotides line up with TRBD1. CDR3 length equals 15 residues. Looked up from germline, CDR1 is SNHLY and CDR2 is FYNNEI. Trimming at V came to 2 bases and at J to 3 bases, leaving 3 bases not matched to a gene. The CDR3 spells CASSELTGANEKLFF. Here the CDR3 DNA reads TGTGCCAGCAGTGAACTAACAGGGGCTAATGAAAAACTGTTTTTT.

The chain links TRBV19 to TRBJ1-1; 8 bases match TRBD1. The germline CDR1 and CDR2 sequences are LNHDA and SQIVND (reference sequence). The CDR3 length is 13 residues. V shed 10 bases, J shed 4 bases, and the junction held 8 bases outside the gene matches. CDR3: CATSGGRGTEAFF. For the CDR3, the DNA is TGTGCCACATCAGGGGGCCGGGGCACTGAAGCTTTCTTT.

This rearrangement joins TRBV6-2 or TRBV6-3 to TRBJ1-1; TRBD1 aligns across 7 bases. The germline CDR1 and CDR2 sequences are MNHEY and SVGEGT. V was pared by 5 bases and J by 4 bases, with 4 bases of the junction left unmatched. The CDR3 loop spans 13 amino acids. The CDR3 region has the DNA TGTGCCAGCAGTCGAGGGACAGTCACTGAAGCTTTCTTT. Protein product: CASSRGTVTEAFF.

As concerns this clone: An end of the junction differs from the germline gene, which may be a read error. This sample also contains other DNA sequences that code for the same CDR3. The gene calls are TRBV19 and TRBJ2-7; TRBD1 matches at 9 bases. The length of the CDR3 is 14 residues. Germline-derived CDR1 and CDR2 are LNHDA and SQIVND (reference sequence). In DNA form, the CDR3 reads TGTGCCAGTAGTCCCTCGTCCCGGGACAGGGAGCAGTATTTC. Protein product: CASSPSSRDREQYF.

The V call is TRBV18, the J call TRBJ2-2; 9 bases map to TRBD2. Germline trimming cut 3 bases from V and 4 bases from J; bases unmatched to any gene: 6. This CDR3 contains 16 residues. Germline CDR1 KGHSH, CDR2 LQKENI. CDR3 in amino acids: CASSPLAGATTGELFF. The CDR3 nucleotides read TGTGCCAGCTCACCTTTAGCGGGGGCCACCACCGGGGAGCTGTTTTTT.

V and J are TRBV10-3 and TRBJ1-1; no firm D call. The CDR3 contains 15 residues. Trimming took off 0 bases at V and 0 bases at J, with 8 bases between the two ends. Germline lookup yields CDR1 ENHRY and CDR2 SYGVKD. Here the CDR3 reads CAISESIDMNTEAFF. CDR3 bases: TGTGCCATCAGTGAGTCGATAGACATGAACACTGAAGCTTTCTTT.

The J gene is TRBJ2-5, the V gene TRBV2, with TRBD2 identical over 8 bases. V lost 5 bases, J lost 2 bases, and 7 bases stayed unmatched. Germline V gene data show CDR1 as SNHLY and CDR2 as FYNNEI. There are 15 residues in the CDR3. This CDR3 is CASSPTGGLQETQYF. In DNA form, the CDR3 reads TGTGCCAGCAGTCCCACGGGAGGGCTACAAGAGACCCAGTACTTC.

The chain joins TRBV9 to TRBJ1-4, with D unclear. CDR1 and CDR2 (germline): SGDLS, YYNGEE. V lost 0 bases, J lost 0 bases, and 6 bases lay in between. The CDR3 runs to 15 residues. CDR3 sequence reads: CASSVAQATNEKLFF. In DNA, the CDR3 is TGTGCCAGCAGCGTAGCCCAGGCAACTAATGAAAAACTGTTTTTT.

This clone occurred a few times. V usage is TRBV7-2 and J usage is TRBJ1-5; D uncertain. CDR1 is SGHTA and CDR2 is FQGNSA in the germline V gene. The length of the CDR3 is 15 residues. The V gene lost 2 bases and the J gene lost 0 bases, with 8 bases spanning the gap. The CDR3 region has the DNA TGTGCCAGCAGCTTAAGCCCGTATAGCAATCAGCCCCAGCATTTT. Its translation: CASSLSPYSNQPQHF.

V usage is TRBV21-1 and J usage is TRBJ1-6; the D call of TRBD1 is as the table states it, not checked on the DNA. TRBV21-1 is assigned pseudogene status. The CDR3 runs 16 residues. The CDR3 here is CASSKLAGQRNSPLHF. In nucleotides, the CDR3 is TGTGCCAGCAGCAAACTCGCTGGACAGAGGAATTCACCCCTCCACTTT.

The gene calls are TRBV18 and TRBJ2-7; weak D call: TRBD2 (6 bases). The germline V and J ends were trimmed by 3 bases and 5 bases, with 11 bases remaining between them. The V gene's germline CDR1 is KGHSH and CDR2 LQKENI. The CDR3 consists of 13 residues. The CDR3 sequence is CASSPPGGNEQYF. The CDR3 region has the DNA TGTGCCAGCTCACCGCCCGGCGGGAACGAGCAGTACTTC.

The chain couples TRBV6-5 to TRBJ2-3, with D possibly being TRBD2 (5 bases). The germline V and J ends were trimmed by 2 bases and 5 bases, with 11 bases remaining between them. The CDR3 loop spans 14 amino acids. The germline V gene encodes CDR1 MNHEY and CDR2 SVGAGI. The CDR3 protein is CASSYPNAGDTQYF. CDR3 nucleotides: TGTGCCAGCAGTTACCCCAACGCGGGAGATACGCAGTATTTT.

This chain links TRBV27 with TRBJ2-5; tentative D call: TRBD2 (5 bases). V lost 4 bases and J 4 bases, leaving 16 bases between the germline ends. The CDR3 totals 15 residues. CDR1 MNHEY and CDR2 SMNVEV come from the germline V gene (reference sequence). CDR3 loop: CASSSPPGDRETQYF. The CDR3 nucleotides are TGTGCCAGCAGTTCTCCCCCCGGGGATCGAGAGACCCAGTACTTC.

The chain combines TRBV7-2 with TRBJ1-5; 8 bases line up with TRBD1. V shed 1 base, J shed 6 bases, and the junction held 5 bases outside the gene matches. Looked up from germline, CDR1 is SGHTA and CDR2 is FQGNSA. The CDR3 loop spans 15 amino acids. DNA of the CDR3: TGTGCCAGCAGCTTAGTAACAGGGGGGGCTCAGCCCCAGCATTTT. This sequence encodes CASSLVTGGAQPQHF.

The chain couples TRBV3-1 (or the pseudogene TRBV3-2) to TRBJ1-1; no clear D. The CDR3 totals 11 residues. V was shortened by 1 base and J by 8 bases, with 5 bases between the two germline ends. CDR1 and CDR2 (germline): LGHDT, YNNKEL (reference sequence). The CDR3 DNA reads as TGTGCCAGCAGCCAAGCTACCGAAGCTTTCTTT. It yields the protein CASSQATEAFF.

The chain links TRBV18 to TRBJ1-1; D perhaps matches TRBD1 (5 bases). The CDR3 spans 15 residues. Germline V CDR1 and CDR2: KGHSH, LQKENI. Between the trimmed V and J ends, which lost 0 bases and 3 bases, there was a span of 11 bases. CDR3 coding DNA: TGTGCCAGCTCACCACCGGCAGGGATAGACACTGAAGCTTTCTTT. This codes for CASSPPAGIDTEAFF.

The chain is built from TRBV13 and TRBJ2-5; perhaps TRBD2 as D (6 bases). The ends were cut back, 5 bases at V and 7 bases at J, with 17 bases in the middle. Germline V gene data show CDR1 as PRHDT and CDR2 as FYEKMQ (reference sequence). The CDR3 has 14 amino acids. CDR3 nucleotides: TGTGCCAGCAGCGGGGACTCTTCGATGCGGACCCAGTACTTC. This translates into CASSGDSSMRTQYF.

On this clone: The sample has other DNA sequences that encode this CDR3 too. The rearrangement links TRBV6-5 to TRBJ2-7, with 10 bases aligning to TRBD1. This CDR3 has 12 amino acids. V gave up 9 bases and J gave up 3 bases; unmatched junction bases: 2. CDR1 and CDR2 from the germline V gene are MNHEY and SVGAGI. CDR3 in amino acids: CASGDRGYEQYF. The CDR3 DNA is TGTGCCAGTGGGGACAGGGGCTACGAGCAGTACTTC.

In its sample, this clone was seen a few times. The chain links TRBV3-1 (or the pseudogene TRBV3-2) to TRBJ2-7, with D possibly TRBD1 on 5 matching bases. The CDR3 has 14 residues. The V end was cut by 1 base, the J end by 7 bases, with 14 bases between. The germline V gene encodes CDR1 LGHDT and CDR2 YNNKEL (reference sequence). The CDR3 protein is CASSQGGGLSEQYF. The CDR3 coding sequence is TGTGCCAGCAGCCAAGGGGGCGGTTTATCGGAGCAGTACTTC.

The rearrangement links TRBV6-5 to TRBJ2-1; D unclear. CDR1 is MNHEY and CDR2 is SVGAGI in the germline V gene. The CDR3 loop spans 13 amino acids. Trimming left V 2 bases short and J 4 bases short, with 6 bases between. CDR3 DNA sequence: TGTGCCAGCAGTTACGGCAGGTACAATGAGCAGTTCTTC. Protein product: CASSYGRYNEQFF.

This chain uses TRBV7-9 with TRBJ2-4; 9 bases map to TRBD1. Germline lookup yields CDR1 SEHNR and CDR2 FQNEAQ (reference sequence). The ends lost 6 bases at V and 8 bases at J; junction bases unmatched: 11. This CDR3 region has 15 residues. CDR3 region: CASSYITGGLDIQYF. The CDR3 nucleotides are TGTGCCAGCAGTTATATAACAGGGGGCTTGGACATTCAGTACTTC.

The genes are TRBV19 and TRBJ1-4, with no clear D. Trimming took 4 bases from V and 2 from J, leaving 8 bases between them. Germline V gene data show CDR1 as LNHDA and CDR2 as SQIVND (reference sequence). The CDR3 contains 14 residues. In DNA form, the CDR3 reads TGTGCCAGTAGTAACATCCCCACTAATGAAAAACTGTTTTTT. Translating gives CASSNIPTNEKLFF. Full variable domain (missing parts from reference TRBV19 and TRBJ1-4): DGGITQSPKYLFRKEGQNVTLSCEQNLNHDAMYWYRQDPGQGLRLIYYSQIVNDFQKGDIAEGYSVSREKKESFPLTVTSAQKNPTAFYLCASSNIPTNEKLFFGSGTQLSVL.

The chain is built from TRBV3-1 (or the pseudogene TRBV3-2) and TRBJ2-2; 7 bases line up with TRBD2. Germline lookup yields CDR1 LGHDT and CDR2 YNNKEL (reference sequence). J was trimmed by 6 bases and V by 3 bases; bases with no gene match: 4. CDR3 size: 14 residues. The CDR3 reads CASSQGTKSGELFF. The CDR3 region has the DNA TGTGCCAGCAGCCAGGGGACTAAATCCGGGGAGCTGTTTTTT.

Written as DNA, the CDR3 is TGTGCCAGAGGTCAGGGCGAGCAGTACTTC. This translates into CARGQGEQYF. The rearrangement uses TRBV19 and TRBJ2-7; a possible D gene is TRBD1 (5 bases). The CDR3 has 10 amino acids. V lost 9 bases, J lost 6 bases, and 9 bases lay in between. The germline V gene has CDR1 LNHDA and CDR2 SQIVND (reference sequence).

This chain connects TRBV19 to TRBJ2-2, with D possibly matching TRBD2 (7 bases). The CDR3 covers 14 residues. V dropped 4 bases and J dropped 4 bases, with 10 bases sitting between them. The V gene's germline CDR1 is LNHDA and CDR2 SQIVND (reference sequence). CDR3 DNA sequence: TGTGCCAGTAGTACTAGGGGGGGCACCGGGGAGCTGTTTTTT. Translating gives CASSTRGGTGELFF.

This clone occurred a few times. V gene TRBV2 combines with J gene TRBJ2-3; possibly TRBD2 for D (6 bases). Germline assignment: CDR1 SNHLY and CDR2 FYNNEI. The CDR3 contains 16 residues. Trimming pared 11 bases from V and 4 bases from J, leaving 25 bases between. The CDR3 DNA sequence: TGTGCCTCACAACGAACGGCATTAGCGGTTCCAGATACGCAGTATTTT. It translates to CASQRTALAVPDTQYF.

The J gene is TRBJ2-7, the V gene TRBV29-1, with 10 bases aligning to TRBD1. CDR3 length equals 13 residues. CDR1 is SQVTM and CDR2 is ANQGSEA in the germline V gene. After removal of 6 bases from V and 0 bases from J, the junction contained 2 bases not matched to a gene. CDR3 protein: CSVGQGSSYEQYF. The DNA for the CDR3 is TGCAGCGTGGGACAGGGGAGCTCCTACGAGCAGTACTTC.

V gene TRBV18 combines with J gene TRBJ1-4; 9 nucleotides line up with TRBD1. V shed 3 bases and J 8 bases; nucleotides not matched to a gene: 4. The CDR3 length is 14 residues. In germline, CDR1 is KGHSH, CDR2 LQKENI. CDR3 loop: CASSPDRGGEKLFF. For the CDR3, the DNA is TGTGCCAGCTCACCGGACAGGGGAGGAGAAAAACTGTTTTTT.

This clone is labeled as large. The J gene is TRBJ1-2, the V gene TRBV10-3; D is undetermined. Germline CDR1 reads ENHRY; CDR2 reads SYGVKD. The length of the CDR3 is 15 residues. V was cut by 4 bases and J by 3 bases, with 15 bases left in between. CDR3 protein: CAISAYEGVDYGYTF. As DNA, the CDR3 is TGTGCCATCAGTGCGTACGAAGGAGTGGACTATGGCTACACCTTC.

The chain carries TRBV6-5 and TRBJ2-2, with 9 bases aligning to TRBD2. Germline-derived CDR1 and CDR2 are MNHEY and SVGAGI. The trim removed 6 bases at V and 2 bases at J, leaving 4 bases unmatched. The CDR3 has 15 residues. The CDR3 is CASSRGGVNTGELFF. The DNA of the CDR3 is TGTGCCAGCAGCCGCGGGGGGGTTAACACCGGGGAGCTGTTTTTT.